This T cell receptor (beta chain) was captured in a study of shared clonotypes between healthy human individuals. Sequencing was performed with immunoSEQ multiplex PCR; in TCRdb, only in-frame clones are kept and a portion is missing. Counted here are around 2.1 million clones, about 92% occurring once; the ten biggest clones make up approximately 1.7%. Deletions cut 4 bases from V and 3 bases from J, with 9 bases between. CDR1 and CDR2 from the germline V gene are SEHNR and FQNEAQ (reference sequence). The CDR3 contains 13 residues. Naive CD8 cells, CD45RO-negative and positively selected for CCR7, excluded terminally differentiated effector memory CD45RA+ cells.

The clonotype comes from a man aged 18 to 30 in good health. Some clones in this sample may be carry-over from other donors' samples. The specimen sequenced was naive CD8+ T cells from PBMCs. The chain uses TRBV7-9 and TRBJ1-1, with D perhaps matching TRBD1 (5 bases). The CDR3: CASSWGGDTEAFF. The CDR3 nucleotides are TGTGCCAGCAGCTGGGGGGGTGACACTGAAGCTTTCTTT.